This record looks at one TCR beta chain sequence and its context. This clonotype was recorded only once. The target of this receptor is not known. Base qualities are not recorded, but no much larger clone differs from it by a single base. One read alone makes for weak evidence. Measured from the cysteine to the phenylalanine, the CDR3 is 15 residues long. Only the CDR3 region is kept as DNA, spanning 45 bases read in frame from base 1. V is pared back by 4 bases and J by 5 bases, with 20 bases lying between the germline termini. CDR1 and CDR2, looked up from the germline V gene (reference sequence), are DFQATT and SNEGSKA. The data were obtained in a study of blood T cells in healthy people across ages (dated by TCRdb to about 2015). Broadly, across the study: In model experiments, roughly one uniquely barcoded TCR beta cDNA molecule per two T cells was captured by template switching. Using the same blood draw, the study looked at two additional independent replicas of 1 million unique cDNA reads for two donors, one aged 18 to 30 and the other aged 80 or older. Four age groups were formed from the donors: young (average about 17 years), middle-aged (around 39), aged (62) and long-lived (more than 75). Using deep sequencing normalized with unique cDNA molecular identifiers, the study measured how TCR beta repertoire diversity changes with age. To avoid experimental bias, donors of different ages were distributed randomly across sequencing lanes.

Donors were 35 to 40 systemically healthy Caucasian individuals from Russia aged roughly 6 to 100 years. Ten milliliters of peripheral blood were drawn from each donor into EDTA-treated Vacutainer tubes. Ficoll-Paque density-gradient centrifugation was used to isolate PBMCs, with at least 7 million obtained per sample. Total RNA was extracted from PBMCs with Trizol reagent, with at least 6 micrograms obtained per sample. For every donor, an aliquot of PBMCs went through flow cytometry to measure the percentages of naive CD45RAhigh/CD27high T cells. The library was built by means of 5' RACE. Sequenced on an Illumina HiSeq 2500. The second PCR ran for about 6 to 12 cycles and used a J-beta primer mix along with a sample-barcoded 5' primer. A template-switch 5' adaptor carrying 12 random nucleotides introduced a unique molecular identifier onto each TCR beta cDNA molecule. Each sample yielded at least 2.5 million CDR3-containing paired-end reads. First-strand cDNA was synthesized from all RNA with the Mint cDNA synthesis kit, primed by a TRBC-specific oligonucleotide. After uracil-DNA glycosylase treatment, a first 18-cycle PCR used universal primers M1SS and BC2_uni_R on all cDNA. As for the original processing: Each sample was normalized by randomly selecting 1 million high-quality reads, each carrying a distinct molecular identifier. Reads with shared molecular identifiers were discarded instead of being binned into consensus sequences. MiTCR, with a Q25 quality threshold and the strictest error-elimination algorithm, was used for CDR3 identification, clonotype clustering and error correction. Lower-bound total TCR beta diversity was estimated with a nonparametric unseen species model using Euler transformation. TCRdb reprocessed the public reads (quality trimming at Q25 with fastp, clone calling with MiXCR) and kept in-frame beta chains. Records with the same CDR3 protein are collapsed into one entry carrying the most frequent genes and DNA. What appears here as the V and J calls and clone size reflects TCRdb's work, not the paper's. Here the sample has approximately 1.5 million distinct CDR3 sequences; about 35% occur a single time. In total, the top ten clones hold about 11% of the sample.

General conclusions and limits of the study: Compared with the aged group, the long-lived group had more naive CD4+ T cells, fewer expanded clones and increased TCR diversity, suggesting age selection. Observed TCR beta diversity per million T cells fell roughly linearly with age, and a significant reduction was already apparent by age about 36. The CMV infection status of donors was not known, potentially confounding age-related changes in expanded clonotypes. Bulk unsorted PBMC profiling prevented conclusive comparison of naive and antigen-experienced compartments. The percentage of naive T cells measured by flow cytometry correlated strongly with observed TCR beta diversity. Estimates of total diversity based on one million sequenced T cells were considered lower bounds and underestimates.

The TCR sequence derives from a woman younger than 45 in good health. Sequencing was done on a sample of blood. The chain uses TRBV20-1 and TRBJ2-5; TRBD2 is possibly the D segment (6 matching bases). The CDR3 region reads CSATGSRGLAETQYF. The DNA sequence is TGCAGTGCTACCGGATCACGGGGACTGGCCGAGACCCAGTACTTC.